A single sample gave rise to the 24 T cell receptor beta chains below, sequenced in a study of blood T cell repertoires in COVID-19. Generated by immunoSEQ multiplex PCR, the TCRdb table keeps only in-frame clones and is missing some. The sample yields about 100,000 clones, about 86% seen once. Material: peripheral blood. Receptors originate from a human donor in a cohort sampled during active COVID-19.

The gene calls are TRBV5-1 and TRBJ2-3, with TRBD1 as a possible D gene (5 bases). Germline values: CDR1 SGHRS, CDR2 YFSETQ. The CDR3 sequence is 15 residues long. V lost 0 bases and J lost 1, with 9 bases in between. Here the CDR3 reads CASSLDLGRTDTQYF. As DNA, the CDR3 is TGCGCCAGCAGCTTGGACCTGGGGCGCACAGATACGCAGTATTTT. Combining the CDR3 with reference TRBV5-1 and TRBJ2-3 gives the whole variable domain KAGVTQTPRYLIKTRGQQVTLSCSPISGHRSVSWYQQTPGQGLQFLFEYFSETQRNKGNFPGRFSGRQFSNSRSEMNVSTLELGDSALYLCASSLDLGRTDTQYFGPGTRLTVL.

The CDR3 coding sequence is TGTGCCAGCAGTCCCAGACAGGGAACCAATGAGCAGTTCTTC. Protein sequence: CASSPRQGTNEQFF. The gene calls are TRBV6-5 and TRBJ2-1, with TRBD1 matching over 7 bases. With 5 bases clipped from V and 6 bases from J, the junction kept 7 bases outside the gene matches. CDR1 is MNHEY, CDR2 SVGAGI, per germline. The CDR3 has 14 residues.

CDR3 in DNA: TGCGCCAGCAGCTCAAGCGGGAGGGCCAACAATGAGCAGTTCTTC. Its translation: CASSSSGRANNEQFF. The chain joins TRBV5-1 to TRBJ2-1; 10 nucleotides agree with TRBD2. CDR3 length equals 15 residues. Losses at the gene ends were 3 bases for V and 5 bases for J; bases not matched to a gene: 5. The V gene's germline CDR1 is SGHRS and CDR2 YFSETQ.

This clone was observed a few times. This sequence joins TRBV5-5 and TRBJ2-2; D remains ambiguous. Per germline, CDR1 SGHKS and CDR2 YYEKEE (reference sequence). Between the trimmed V and J ends, which lost 2 bases and 7 bases, there was a span of 3 bases. This CDR3 is built from 11 residues. Here the CDR3 DNA reads TGTGCCAGCAGCTTTAACGGGGAGCTGTTTTTT. Its protein product is CASSFNGELFF. Complete variable domain (other parts from reference TRBV5-5 and TRBJ2-2): DAGVTQSPTHLIKTRGQQVTLRCSPISGHKSVSWYQQVLGQGPQFIFQYYEKEERGRGNFPDRFSARQFPNYSSELNVNALLLGDSALYLCASSFNGELFFGEGSRLTVL.

The chain uses TRBV19 and TRBJ2-3; 14 bases line up with TRBD2. The CDR3 contains 18 residues. The V gene end was trimmed by 4 bases and the J gene end by 3 bases; junction bases not matched to a gene: 9. The germline V gene encodes CDR1 LNHDA and CDR2 SQIVND (reference sequence). The DNA of the CDR3 is TGTGCCAGTAGTACCCCCCGACTAGCGGGAGGGTGGACAGATACGCAGTATTTT. Protein: CASSTPRLAGGWTDTQYF.

V is TRBV6-5 and J is TRBJ2-2, with D perhaps matching TRBD2 (5 bases). V lost 5 bases to trimming and J lost 1 base, with 8 bases between them. The CDR3 consists of 14 residues. CDR1 and CDR2 from the germline V gene are MNHEY and SVGAGI. CDR3 DNA sequence: TGTGCCAGCAGTCTACTAGAGAACACCGGGGAGCTGTTTTTT. Amino acids: CASSLLENTGELFF.

In this sample, this clone turned up once. The CDR3 DNA follows: TGTGCCAGCAGCTTGGTACAGGGAGAGACCCAGTACTTC. Translation: CASSLVQGETQYF. This chain uses TRBV5-6 with TRBJ2-5; the D gene is possibly TRBD1 (6 bases). The CDR3 is 13 amino acids. V was clipped by 0 bases and J by 4 bases, with 7 bases between them. Germline V gene sequence: CDR1 SGHDT, CDR2 YYEEEE.

The chain is built from TRBV19 and TRBJ1-1, with D maybe TRBD1 (5 bases). Germline values: CDR1 LNHDA, CDR2 SQIVND (reference sequence). This CDR3 is 14 amino acids long. Trimming shortened V by 3 bases and J by 3 bases, and 11 bases separated the two germline ends. CDR3 amino acids: CASSIVPGDTEAFF. The CDR3 DNA reads TGTGCCAGTAGTATCGTACCGGGGGACACTGAAGCTTTCTTT.

This rearrangement joins TRBV27 to TRBJ2-5; D unclear. The CDR3 runs to 14 residues. Trimming shortened V by 3 bases and J by 2 bases, and 10 bases separated the two germline ends. The V gene's germline CDR1 is MNHEY and CDR2 SMNVEV (reference sequence). The CDR3 nucleotides are TGTGCCAGCAGTTTTGTAGCTAGTCAAGAGACCCAGTACTTC. Translated: CASSFVASQETQYF.

The rearrangement links TRBV18 to TRBJ2-7, with 13 bases fitting TRBD2. CDR1 KGHSH and CDR2 LQKENI come from the germline V gene. The CDR3 runs 15 residues. Trimming cost V 2 bases and J 9 bases; bases outside gene matches: 7. The CDR3 loop is CASSPRLAGGSWQYF. In nucleotides, the CDR3 is TGTGCCAGCTCACCAAGACTAGCGGGAGGTTCGTGGCAGTACTTC.

This sequence joins TRBV6-2 or TRBV6-3 and TRBJ2-7; 9 bases fit TRBD1. The germline V gene encodes CDR1 MNHEY and CDR2 SVGEGT. The ends lost 2 bases at V and 0 bases at J; junction bases unmatched: 8. The CDR3 is 17 amino acids. The CDR3 loop is CASSYLGTGLLSYEQYF. The CDR3 nucleotides are TGTGCCAGCAGTTACCTGGGGACAGGGTTACTCTCCTACGAGCAGTACTTC.

This clone was counted a single time. The chain links TRBV28 to TRBJ2-3, with a possible D match to TRBD1 (6 bases). This CDR3 spans 15 amino acids. Per the germline V gene, CDR1 is MDHEN and CDR2 is SYDVKM. The V end lost 1 base, the J end lost 4 bases, and 12 bases lay between the germline ends. The CDR3 DNA follows: TGTGCCAGCAGTTTATTACAGGGTCCGGCAGATACGCAGTATTTT. Translating it yields CASSLLQGPADTQYF.

The rearrangement uses TRBV20-1 and TRBJ1-2, with a weak D call TRBD1 (5 bases). Per the germline V gene, CDR1 is DFQATT and CDR2 is SNEGSKA (reference sequence). V was shortened by 4 bases and J by 4 bases, with 10 bases between the two germline ends. The CDR3 totals 12 residues. The CDR3 is CSANEDIYGYTF. The CDR3 bases are TGCAGTGCTAATGAGGACATCTATGGCTACACCTTC.

The chain carries TRBV27 and TRBJ2-5, with TRBD2 as a possible D gene (5 bases). Between the trimmed V and J ends, which lost 5 bases and 5 bases, there was a span of 18 bases. The CDR3 has 15 amino acids. The germline V gene encodes CDR1 MNHEY and CDR2 SMNVEV (reference sequence). This CDR3 is CASSVQRLGGETQYF. CDR3 sequence (DNA): TGTGCCAGCAGTGTCCAAAGGCTGGGCGGGGAGACCCAGTACTTC.

This clone showed up just a few times. J is TRBJ1-1 and V is TRBV24-1; 8 bases map to TRBD1. J lost 5 bases, V lost 2 bases, and 6 bases had no gene match. Germline V gives CDR1 KGHDR, CDR2 SFDVKD. The CDR3 is 15 residues long. The CDR3, as DNA: TGTGCCACCAGTGATTCCCGGACAGGGTGGACTGAAGCTTTCTTT. This codes for CATSDSRTGWTEAFF.

The chain recombines TRBV4-2 with TRBJ1-6; 10 bases fit TRBD1. Germline CDR1 is LGHNA and CDR2 is YNFKEQ. CDR3 length equals 16 residues. With V trimmed by 1 base and J by 8 bases, 5 bases remained unmatched. This CDR3 reads CASSQASGTGDSPLHF. The DNA of the CDR3 is TGTGCCAGCAGCCAAGCCTCTGGGACAGGGGATTCACCCCTCCACTTT.

The chain employs TRBV27 and TRBJ2-1, with 10 bases fitting TRBD2. This CDR3 is built from 15 residues. The germline CDR1 and CDR2 sequences are MNHEY and SMNVEV (reference sequence). The trim removed 3 bases at V and 9 bases at J, leaving 8 bases unmatched. CDR3 nucleotide sequence: TGTGCCAGCAGTTTTCTAGCGGGAGCTGAGGGTGAGCAGTTCTTC. This gives the protein CASSFLAGAEGEQFF.

The chain couples TRBV6-6 to TRBJ1-6, with D unresolved. The germline V gene has CDR1 MNHNY and CDR2 SVGAGI (reference sequence). The CDR3 is 14 residues long. Trimming took 7 bases from V and 2 from J, leaving 9 bases between them. CDR3 in DNA: TGTGCCAGCACTGGAGGTCCCTATAATTCACCCCTCCACTTT. Encoded protein: CASTGGPYNSPLHF.

The chain combines TRBV12-3 or TRBV12-4 with TRBJ2-2, with D unresolved. The V end was cut by 3 bases, the J end by 6 bases, with 8 bases between. The CDR3 runs 13 residues. This CDR3 reads CASSFPQAGELFF. The DNA of the CDR3 is TGTGCCAGCAGTTTTCCCCAGGCCGGGGAGCTGTTTTTT.

V usage is TRBV19 and J usage is TRBJ2-7; 8 nucleotides match TRBD2. Germline CDR1 is LNHDA and CDR2 is SQIVND (reference sequence). Germline trimming cut 7 bases from V and 2 bases from J; bases unmatched to any gene: 16. The CDR3 extends over 17 amino acids. Written as DNA, the CDR3 is TGTGCCAGTATGAGAGCCCCGAAGCGGGAGACTGCCTACGAGCAGTACTTC. It encodes CASMRAPKRETAYEQYF.

This clone is a singleton in its sample. This sequence joins TRBV5-8 and TRBJ1-5; D is perhaps TRBD1 (6 bases). The CDR3 extends over 15 amino acids. V was cut by 4 bases and J by 4 bases, with 15 bases left in between. Germline V CDR1 and CDR2: SGHTS, YDEGEE. CDR3 in DNA: TGTGCCAGCAGCCCCGGGACATCGGCTAATCAGCCCCAGCATTTT. Translation: CASSPGTSANQPQHF.

The chain employs TRBV5-1 and TRBJ2-5, with D maybe TRBD2 (6 bases). V gave up 0 bases and J gave up 1 base, with 10 bases separating them. The CDR3 runs 15 residues. Germline V gives CDR1 SGHRS, CDR2 YFSETQ. The CDR3 sequence: CASSLGGTSQETQYF. DNA for the CDR3: TGCGCCAGCAGCTTGGGCGGGACGTCCCAAGAGACCCAGTACTTC.

This chain uses TRBV20-1 with TRBJ2-1, with D tentatively TRBD1 (5 bases). The CDR3 contains 11 residues. Germline V gives CDR1 DFQATT, CDR2 SNEGSKA (reference sequence). V lost 2 bases, J lost 7 bases, and 6 bases lay in between. The CDR3 here is CSARRGNEQFF. The CDR3 DNA follows: TGCAGTGCTAGAAGGGGTAATGAGCAGTTCTTC.

The chain carries TRBV5-5 and TRBJ2-1; D is uncertain. This CDR3 is built from 16 residues. Trimming pared 1 base from V and 0 bases from J, leaving 11 bases between. Germline lookup yields CDR1 SGHKS and CDR2 YYEKEE (reference sequence). The CDR3 spells CASSLSQPSSYNEQFF. CDR3 sequence (DNA): TGTGCCAGCAGCTTGTCGCAGCCTAGCTCCTACAATGAGCAGTTCTTC.